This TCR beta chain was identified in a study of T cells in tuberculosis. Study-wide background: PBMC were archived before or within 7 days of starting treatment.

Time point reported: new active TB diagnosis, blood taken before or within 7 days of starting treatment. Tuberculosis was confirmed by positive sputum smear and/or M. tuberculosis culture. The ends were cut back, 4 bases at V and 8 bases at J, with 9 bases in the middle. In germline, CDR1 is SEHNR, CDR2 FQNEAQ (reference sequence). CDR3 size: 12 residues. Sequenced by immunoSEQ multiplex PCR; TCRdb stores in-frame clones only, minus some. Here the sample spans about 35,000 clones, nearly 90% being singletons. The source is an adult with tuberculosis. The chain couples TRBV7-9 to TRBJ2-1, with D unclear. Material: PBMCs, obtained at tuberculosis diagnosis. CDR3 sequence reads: CASSSILDEQFF. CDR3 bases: TGTGCCAGCAGCTCAATTCTAGATGAGCAGTTCTTC.